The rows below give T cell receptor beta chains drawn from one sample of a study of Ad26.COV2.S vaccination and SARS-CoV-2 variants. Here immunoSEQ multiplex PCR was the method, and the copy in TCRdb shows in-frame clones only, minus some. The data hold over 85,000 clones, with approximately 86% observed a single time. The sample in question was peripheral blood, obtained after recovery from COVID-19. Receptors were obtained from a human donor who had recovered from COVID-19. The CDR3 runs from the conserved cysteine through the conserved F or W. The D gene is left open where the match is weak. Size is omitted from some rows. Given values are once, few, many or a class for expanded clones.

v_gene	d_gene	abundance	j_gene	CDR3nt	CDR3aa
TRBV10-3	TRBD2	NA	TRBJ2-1	TGTGCCATCAGTGGGGCAGGCGGGAGCTCCTACAATGAGCAGTTCTTC	CAISGAGGSSYNEQFF
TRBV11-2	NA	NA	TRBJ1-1	TGTGCCAGCAGTTTTTACAGATCGGGGAACACTGAAGCTTTCTTT	CASSFYRSGNTEAFF
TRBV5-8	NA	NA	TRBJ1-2	TGTGCCAGCGGATTGGAGGGGCTCACCTTC	CASGLEGLTF
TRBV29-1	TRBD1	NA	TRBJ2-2	TGCAGCGTTCGCCGGACAGGAGATTCGAACACCGGGGAGCTGTTTTTT	CSVRRTGDSNTGELFF
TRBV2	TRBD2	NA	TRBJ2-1	TGTGCCAGCAGGCCACTACTAGCGGGGGTCTCCTACAATGAGCAGTTCTTC	CASRPLLAGVSYNEQFF
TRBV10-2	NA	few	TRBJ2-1	TGCGCCAGCAGTGAGGCCAGACCGGACAATGAGCAGTTCTTC	CASSEARPDNEQFF
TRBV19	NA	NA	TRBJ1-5	TGTGCCAGTAGTATAATGGACAGTCCGGAGCAGCCCCAGCATTTT	CASSIMDSPEQPQHF
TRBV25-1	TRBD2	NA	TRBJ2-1	TGTGCCAGCAGTGAGACCGGGACTAGCGTTTACAATGAGCAGTTCTTC	CASSETGTSVYNEQFF
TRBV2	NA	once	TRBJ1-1	TGTGCCAGCAAAGGGCAGACTGAAGCTTTCTTT	CASKGQTEAFF
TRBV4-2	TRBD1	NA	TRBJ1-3	TGTGCCAGCAGCCATTCCGGACAGGTCACCTACTCTGGAAACACCATATATTTT	CASSHSGQVTYSGNTIYF
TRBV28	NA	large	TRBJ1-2	TGTGCCAGCAGTTTAGAGGCAGGGGCCGGGTACTATGGCTACACCTTC	CASSLEAGAGYYGYTF
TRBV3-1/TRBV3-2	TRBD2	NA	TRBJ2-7	TGTGCCAGCAGCCACTTGACTAGCGGGAACGAGCAGTACTTC	CASSHLTSGNEQYF
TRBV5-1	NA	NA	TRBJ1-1	TGCGCCAGCACCATACAGGGAAGTGCCACTGAAGCTTTCTTT	CASTIQGSATEAFF
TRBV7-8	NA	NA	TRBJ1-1	TGTGCCAGCAGCTTAGAGGGCCAGGGTTTTCTGGACACTGAAGCTTTCTTT	CASSLEGQGFLDTEAFF
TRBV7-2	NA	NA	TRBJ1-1	TGTGCCAGCAGCTTGTCGGGGTTGCAAGAAGCTTTCTTT	CASSLSGLQEAFF
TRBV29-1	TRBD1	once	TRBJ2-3	TGCAGCGCTGGGACAGGGGAAACAGATACGCAGTATTTT	CSAGTGETDTQYF
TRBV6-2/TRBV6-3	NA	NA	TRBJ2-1	TGTGCCAGCAGTTTTAGCGAATACAATGAGCAGTTCTTC	CASSFSEYNEQFF
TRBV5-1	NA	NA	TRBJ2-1	TGCGCCAGCAGCTTAGGGAGTGGAGGACCCGGGCAGTTCTTC	CASSLGSGGPGQFF
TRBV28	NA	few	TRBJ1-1	TGTGCCAGCAGTTTAAGTTTGGGGACTGAAGCTTTCTTT	CASSLSLGTEAFF
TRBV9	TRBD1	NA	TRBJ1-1	TGTGCCAGCAGCCCGACGACAGGGTACACTGAAGCTTTCTTT	CASSPTTGYTEAFF
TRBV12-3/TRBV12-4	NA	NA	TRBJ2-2	TGTGCCAGCAGTTCGAACACCGGGGAGCTGTTTTTT	CASSSNTGELFF
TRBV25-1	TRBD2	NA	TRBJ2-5	TGTGCCAGCAGTGACCGCTCCGTGGGACTAGCAGTGAAAGAGACCCAGTACTTC	CASSDRSVGLAVKETQYF
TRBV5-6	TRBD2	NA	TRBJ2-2	TGTGCCAGCAGTCCCGTTTTTAGCGGGAGGGGCACCGGGGAGCTGTTTTTT	CASSPVFSGRGTGELFF
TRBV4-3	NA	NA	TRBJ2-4	TGCGCCAGCAGCCAAGGGGCAGGCCCTGGCAAAAACATTCAGTACTTC	CASSQGAGPGKNIQYF
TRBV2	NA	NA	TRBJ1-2	TGTGCCAGCAGTACCGGGACGGTGTATGGCTACACCTTC	CASSTGTVYGYTF
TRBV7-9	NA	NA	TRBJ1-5	TGTGCCAGCAGCTTAGCCAGGACAGGCAATCAGCCCCAGCATTTT	CASSLARTGNQPQHF
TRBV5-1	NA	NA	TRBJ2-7	TGCGCCAGCAGCCAACAGGGTGGGGCCTACGAGCAGTACTTC	CASSQQGGAYEQYF
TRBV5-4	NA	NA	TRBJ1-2	TGTGCCAGCAGACTGGACGGACAGATCTATGGCTACACCTTC	CASRLDGQIYGYTF
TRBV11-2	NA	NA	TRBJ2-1	TGTGCCAGCAGCTTAGTCGTGTTTTTGGGGCGGGGAGAAGGCAATGAGCAGTTCTTC	CASSLVVFLGRGEGNEQFF
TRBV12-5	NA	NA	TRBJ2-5	TGTGCTAGTGGTTTGGTACAGGGAGGGACAACATCACGGACCCAAGAGACCCAGTACTTC	CASGLVQGGTTSRTQETQYF
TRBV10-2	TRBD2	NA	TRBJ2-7	TGCGCCAGCAAAGCCGATCGCGGGAGTGGATACGAGCAGTACTTC	CASKADRGSGYEQYF
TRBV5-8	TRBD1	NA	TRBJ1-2	TGTGCCAGCAGGTGGACAGGGATTGGCTACACCTTC	CASRWTGIGYTF
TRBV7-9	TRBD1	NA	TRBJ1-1	TGTGCCAGCAGCGAGGACAGGGGCATGAACACTGAAGCTTTCTTT	CASSEDRGMNTEAFF
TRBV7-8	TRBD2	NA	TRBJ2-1	TGTGCCAGCAGCTCCCGGCGGGGGGCCTATGAGCAGTTCTTC	CASSSRRGAYEQFF
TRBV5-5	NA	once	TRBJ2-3	TGTGCCAGCAGCTTCACCGGAGATACGCAGTATTTT	CASSFTGDTQYF
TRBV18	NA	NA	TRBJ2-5	TGTGCCAGCTCACCACCATCCCGGACAGGGAGGGAAGAGACCCAGTACTTC	CASSPPSRTGREETQYF
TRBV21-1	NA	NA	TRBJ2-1	TGTGCCAGCACCCCCCCGCAGGCTACCCTAGGTGGGCCTGCCGATGAGCAGTTCTTC	CASTPPQATLGGPADEQFF
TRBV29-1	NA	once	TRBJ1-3	TGCAGCGTTGAAGAATCGGGGAACACCATATATTTT	CSVEESGNTIYF
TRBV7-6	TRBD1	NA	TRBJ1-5	TGTGCCAGCAGCCCCAGGGGGGCCAATCAGCCCCAGCATTTT	CASSPRGANQPQHF
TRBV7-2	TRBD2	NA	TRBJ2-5	TGTGCCAGCAGCTCGGCGGGGGTGAGGAAGACCCAGTACTTC	CASSSAGVRKTQYF
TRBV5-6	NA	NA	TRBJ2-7	TGTGCCAGCAGTCAGGAAGCGAGCTCCTACGAGCAGTACTTC	CASSQEASSYEQYF
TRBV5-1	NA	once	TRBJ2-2	TGCGCCAGCAGCTTGGTAGCAGCAACCGGGGAGCTGTTTTTT	CASSLVAATGELFF
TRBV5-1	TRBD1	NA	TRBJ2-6	TGCGCCAGCAGCCGGGGGGACAGGGGTCGTAACTCTGGGGCCAACGTCCTGACTTTC	CASSRGDRGRNSGANVLTF
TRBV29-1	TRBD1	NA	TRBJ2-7	TGCAGCGCTGGCGGGGGACAGGGGTTCGAGCAGTACTTC	CSAGGGQGFEQYF
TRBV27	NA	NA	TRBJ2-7	TGTGCCAGCAGCTATACCTACGAGCAGTACTTC	CASSYTYEQYF
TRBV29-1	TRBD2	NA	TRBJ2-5	TGCAGCGTTCGACGGGGGGTTGAGACCCAGTACTTC	CSVRRGVETQYF
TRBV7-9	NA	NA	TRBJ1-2	TGTGCCAGCAGCTCCCCCAAGGGAGGGGGTGACTATGGCTACACCTTC	CASSSPKGGGDYGYTF
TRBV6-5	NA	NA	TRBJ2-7	TGTGCCAGCAGAAAAATAGGGGATGGCTACGAGCAGTACTTC	CASRKIGDGYEQYF